Listed below are T cell receptor beta chains from one sample, sequenced in a study of patients and donors after allogeneic stem cell transplantation. TCRdb redid the calling of the RT-PCR reads with MiXCR, one entry per CDR3 protein. The sample contains fewer than 250,000 distinct CDR3 sequences, 13% to 15% of which appear only once. The sequenced material came from blood, either unsorted or a sorted T cell fraction (not recorded which). Receptors originate from a human donor who was either an allogeneic HSCT recipient or a stem cell or donor lymphocyte infusion donor (not recorded which). It is not recorded whose cells these are; they may come from a transplant donor. CDR3s include the opening cysteine and the closing phenylalanine or tryptophan.

V gene,CDR3 length,CDR3 protein
TRBV5-1,12,CASCPDLDTQYF
TRBV29-1,10,CSVETDMGTF
TRBV2,14,CASSELTAYTEAFF
TRBV12-3/TRBV12-4,14,CASRPGLAGREQFF
TRBV20-1,15,CSARAPDIRDEKLFF
TRBV29-1,13,CSVVKTNSYEQYF
TRBV20-1,16,CSAIRPWDRLNTEAFF
TRBV29-1,13,CSVGTGRSYEQYF
TRBV3-1,17,CASSQDRSAGDTGELFF
TRBV7-2,13,CASSLDRQDKQYF